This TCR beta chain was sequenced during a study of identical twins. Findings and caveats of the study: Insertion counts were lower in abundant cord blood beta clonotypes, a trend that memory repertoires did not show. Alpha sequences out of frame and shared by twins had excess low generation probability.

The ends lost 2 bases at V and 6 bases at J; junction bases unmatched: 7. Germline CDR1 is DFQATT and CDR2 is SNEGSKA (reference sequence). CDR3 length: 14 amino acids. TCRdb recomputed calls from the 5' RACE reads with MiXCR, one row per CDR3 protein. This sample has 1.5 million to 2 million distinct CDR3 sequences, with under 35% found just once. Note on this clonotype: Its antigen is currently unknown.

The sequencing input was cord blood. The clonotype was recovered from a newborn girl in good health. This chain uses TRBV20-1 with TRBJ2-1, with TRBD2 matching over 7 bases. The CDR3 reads CSARWATSFNEQFF. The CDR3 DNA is TGCAGTGCTAGATGGGCGACTAGCTTCAATGAGCAGTTCTTC.